This entry is about one T cell receptor (beta chain). The target of this receptor is not known. There are no base qualities to consult, and no much larger clone falls within one base. Counted from cysteine to phenylalanine, this CDR3 has 15 amino acids. The DNA shown is the 45-base CDR3, in frame from base 1. V lost 0 bases and J lost 4 bases; the stretch between them is 9 bases long. The germline V gene supplies CDR1 SGHDN and CDR2 FVKESK. The record originates from a study of beta chain features in type 1 diabetes (dated by TCRdb to the late 2010s). Turning to the overall study: No differences in mean age, gender distribution, total cell number or subset yield were found between patients and healthy donors. A total of under 140,000,000 sorted cells were examined across all samples, and the number of cells per subset was strongly correlated with RNA yield. The study compared TCRB repertoires of sorted circulating CD4+ T cell subsets between recently diagnosed type 1 diabetes patients and matched healthy donors. Regulatory and stem cell-like memory subsets were obtained from only 8 patients and about 8 healthy donors, while naive and central memory subsets were obtained from all 28 donors.

Each donor gave one peripheral blood draw, roughly 110 mL on average, collected into heparinised tubes. Naive, central memory, regulatory and stem cell-like memory CD4+ T cells were sorted on a BD FACSAria II using a panel including CD45RO, CCR7, CD25, CD127, CD95 and CD27. All sorted populations exceeded 98% purity. PBMCs were isolated right away by Lymphoprep density gradient centrifugation and were stained directly, without culture. So that batch effects would be minimized, each experiment stained and sorted samples in pairs, pairing one healthy donor with one patient. The entire isolated RNA was reverse transcribed using the High Capacity cDNA Reverse Transcription Kit, and thus expressed TCRB transcripts were sequenced. Naive, central memory and regulatory T cell samples underwent deep immunoSEQ sequencing, averaging around 3.7 million total reads per sample. Sorted cells were lysed in RLT buffer and RNA was extracted with DNase-treated RNeasy Micro or Mini kits, depending on cell number. To prevent cross-contamination, every cell subset was processed on its own, while patient and healthy donor samples were processed together. The immunoSEQ multiplex PCR was used to amplify TCRB sequences from cDNA, yielding 87-bp fragments that span the CDR3 region. Amplicons were sequenced on the Illumina HiSeq platform. The study's processing was this. PCR bias was corrected computationally using synthetic template baselines, and reads within Hamming distance 2 were collapsed, with unmergeable singletons discarded. By aligning reads against IMGT, V, D and J genes, CDR3 length, and insertions or deletions at six rearrangement sites were assigned. Clonotype counts were normalized to sorted cell number within each subset before computing true diversity and Gini coefficients with the tcR R package. Repertoire sharing was quantified using the overlap coefficient calculated on TCRB nucleotide sequences. Out-of-frame TCRB sequences from naive cells were analyzed as a proxy for the pre-selection repertoire. TCRdb obtained this table from immuneACCESS and retained in-frame rearrangements with V and J assigned. These tables miss some clones; where compared with another copy, unresolved V genes account for less than half of the shortfall, and the remainder is unexplained. The DNA was the basis for D and trimming; V, J and clone size are from that table. A total of roughly 340,000 clones appear in this sample, roughly 12% of them only once. Of the sample, 0.0095% to 0.012% is held by the ten largest clones.

Beyond this particular receptor, the publication reports: PCR may preferentially amplify shorter templates, but because patient and control samples were amplified and corrected together, any resulting skew would affect both groups equally. In all four CD4+ subsets, TCRB CDR3 length was moderately but significantly shorter in type 1 diabetes patients. At VDJ recombination sites, type 1 diabetes patients had fewer insertions and more deleted nucleotides, which implies abnormalities in thymic rearrangement. Because cDNA was sequenced instead of genomic DNA, highly expressing activated cells could be over-represented, though the groups showed no difference in activation or CD3 levels. Naive, central memory and regulatory TCRB repertoires appeared more similar among patients than among healthy donors. Because the HLA sub-analyses included only small numbers of individuals, any influence of HLA type on TCRB rearrangement was left unresolved.

The sequenced material came from naive CD4+ T cells from blood. In light of the paper, this sample's cell subset or site label describes: true naive CD4+ T cells. This receptor was identified in a woman aged 18-35 years with type 1 diabetes. The V and J genes are TRBV14 and TRBJ2-2, with no confidently assigned D gene. CDR3 protein: CASSQDWASTGELFF. The DNA reads TGTGCCAGCAGCCAAGATTGGGCGTCCACCGGGGAGCTGTTTTTT.